What follows are 18 T cell receptor beta chains derived from one specimen sequenced in a study of blood T cell repertoires in COVID-19. TCRdb's copy holds only in-frame clones and misses some; the assay was immunoSEQ multiplex PCR. The sample carries approximately 60,000 clones, around 77% recorded once. Sequences were obtained from peripheral blood. The receptors originated from a man aged 55 to 70 with acute or convalescent COVID-19.

V usage is TRBV19 and J usage is TRBJ1-2; D unclear. Trimming removed 6 bases at V and 5 bases at J, with 13 bases between. The germline gives CDR1 LNHDA, CDR2 SQIVND (reference sequence). There are 13 residues in the CDR3. CDR3 sequence: CASSPGREYGYTF. The CDR3 DNA reads as TGTGCCAGTAGCCCCGGGAGGGAATATGGCTACACCTTC.

In its sample, this clone was seen a few times. This chain links TRBV12-3 or TRBV12-4 with TRBJ2-4; TRBD2 is a possible D gene (6 bases). This CDR3 is built from 13 residues. The ends were cut back, 6 bases at V and 0 bases at J, with 6 bases in the middle. CDR3 sequence reads: CASREGAKNIQYF. CDR3 in DNA: TGTGCCAGCAGGGAGGGAGCCAAAAACATTCAGTACTTC.

The genes are TRBV2 and TRBJ1-6; D unclear. The germline V and J ends were trimmed by 6 bases and 0 bases, with 9 bases remaining between them. The CDR3 sequence is 15 residues long. Germline V CDR1 and CDR2: SNHLY, FYNNEI. The chain's CDR3 is CASREGFSYNSPLHF. The CDR3, as DNA: TGTGCCAGCAGGGAGGGATTCTCCTATAATTCACCCCTCCACTTT.

The chain is built from TRBV5-4 and TRBJ1-4; D is possibly TRBD1 (6 bases). Trimming took 2 bases from V and 8 from J, leaving 19 bases between them. The CDR3 covers 16 residues. Germline CDR1 and CDR2: SGHNT and YYREEE (reference sequence). CDR3 DNA: TGTGCCAGCAGCTTTTGGACAGAGCGAACTAGGGAAAAACTGTTTTTT. It translates to CASSFWTERTREKLFF. Full variable domain (missing parts from reference TRBV5-4 and TRBJ1-4): ETGVTQSPTHLIKTRGQQVTLRCSSQSGHNTVSWYQQALGQGPQFIFQYYREEENGRGNFPPRFSGLQFPNYSSELNVNALELDDSALYLCASSFWTERTREKLFFGSGTQLSVL.

The chain recombines TRBV10-3 with TRBJ1-5; TRBD1 is a possible D gene (6 bases). The length of the CDR3 is 14 residues. Trimming removed 8 bases at V and 1 base at J, with 12 bases between. Germline lookup yields CDR1 ENHRY and CDR2 SYGVKD. CDR3 nucleotides: TGTGCCATCTCCCGGCAGGGGAGCAATCAGCCCCAGCATTTT. It is translated as CAISRQGSNQPQHF.

The rearrangement joins TRBV2 to TRBJ2-3; maybe TRBD2 (5 bases). The V gene lost 2 bases and the J gene lost 3 bases, with 9 bases spanning the gap. The CDR3 is made up of 14 amino acids. CDR1 and CDR2 from the germline V gene are SNHLY and FYNNEI. The DNA of the CDR3 is TGTGCCAGCAGTGAATCCGGGGATACAGATACGCAGTATTTT. The encoded protein is CASSESGDTDTQYF.

This clone has only a few counts. V usage is TRBV6-4 and J usage is TRBJ1-6, with unresolved D. Germline values: CDR1 MRHNA, CDR2 SNTAGT. With 3 bases removed from V and 8 bases from J, the gap between germline ends came to 11 bases. The CDR3 has 14 residues. CDR3: CASSEQPWDSPLHF. The CDR3, as DNA: TGTGCCAGCAGTGAACAGCCTTGGGATTCACCCCTCCACTTT.

The chain recombines TRBV18 with TRBJ1-4; weak D call: TRBD1 (6 bases). Germline loops: CDR1 KGHSH, CDR2 LQKENI. The V gene lost 3 bases and the J gene lost 6 bases, with 14 bases spanning the gap. The CDR3 spans 15 residues. This CDR3 reads CASSPWGGMDEKLFF. For the CDR3, the DNA is TGTGCCAGCTCACCGTGGGGGGGCATGGATGAAAAACTGTTTTTT.

This chain uses TRBV6-1 with TRBJ1-4; weak D call: TRBD1 (6 bases). V was trimmed by 3 bases and J by 4 bases, leaving 12 bases between them. This CDR3 has 15 residues. CDR1 is MNHNS and CDR2 is SASEGT in the germline V gene. The CDR3 DNA follows: TGTGCCAGCAGTGACGGACAGTCTGGTAATGAAAAACTGTTTTTT. Its protein product is CASSDGQSGNEKLFF.

The chain uses TRBV4-1 and TRBJ1-5; 8 bases align to TRBD1. Trimming at V came to 2 bases and at J to 0 bases, leaving 6 bases not matched to a gene. Germline-derived CDR1 and CDR2 are MGHRA and YSYEKL. This CDR3 has 17 amino acids. The CDR3 nucleotides are TGCGCCAGCAGCCAACCCGACAGGGGCCATAGCAATCAGCCCCAGCATTTT. Amino acid sequence: CASSQPDRGHSNQPQHF.

In its sample, this clone was seen a few times. The rearrangement links TRBV11-2 to TRBJ2-1; D perhaps matches TRBD2 (7 bases). The V end lost 2 bases, the J end lost 0 bases, and 11 bases lay between the germline ends. Germline V gene lookup returns CDR1 SGHAT and CDR2 FQNNGV. This CDR3 contains 16 residues. In DNA, the CDR3 is TGTGCCAGCAGCTTACTGGGGGGGCGCTCCTACAATGAGCAGTTCTTC. Translation gives CASSLLGGRSYNEQFF.

V gene TRBV19 combines with J gene TRBJ1-2; possibly TRBD1 for D (5 bases). The CDR3 is 14 amino acids. The V end lost 6 bases, the J end lost 2 bases, and 13 bases lay between the germline ends. Germline assignment: CDR1 LNHDA and CDR2 SQIVND (reference sequence). The CDR3 nucleotides are TGTGCCAGTAGCCCAGGGTGGAAGAACTATGGCTACACCTTC. Amino acids: CASSPGWKNYGYTF.

The chain employs TRBV7-3 and TRBJ2-1, with TRBD2 matching 13 bases. After removal of 5 bases from V and 3 bases from J, the junction contained 13 bases not matched to a gene. CDR3 length: 19 amino acids. Germline V gene sequence: CDR1 SGHTA, CDR2 FQGTGA. As DNA, the CDR3 is TGTGCCAGCAGCCCGACTAGCGGGGGGACCGTAAAACGCTACAATGAGCAGTTCTTC. This codes for CASSPTSGGTVKRYNEQFF.

The chain recombines TRBV29-1 with TRBJ2-3, with TRBD1 matching 7 bases. The CDR3 consists of 13 residues. Trimming removed 7 bases from V and 2 bases from J; junction bases left unmatched: 6. The germline V gene has CDR1 SQVTM and CDR2 ANQGSEA. CDR3 residues: CSADRIYTDTQYF. CDR3 coding DNA: TGCAGCGCGGACAGGATCTACACAGATACGCAGTATTTT.

The chain is built from TRBV19 and TRBJ2-7; a possible D gene is TRBD1 (5 bases). Per the germline V gene, CDR1 is LNHDA and CDR2 is SQIVND (reference sequence). The CDR3 extends over 14 amino acids. The V gene lost 3 bases and the J gene lost 5 bases, with 14 bases spanning the gap. The CDR3 region is CASSIWQGFHEQYF. The CDR3 DNA follows: TGTGCCAGTAGTATTTGGCAGGGTTTCCACGAGCAGTACTTC.

The V gene is TRBV5-5, the J gene TRBJ2-5; TRBD2 agrees at 7 bases. The CDR3 spans 13 residues. After removal of 5 bases from V and 5 bases from J, the junction contained 6 bases not matched to a gene. Germline CDR1 SGHKS, CDR2 YYEKEE (reference sequence). CDR3 sequence: CASRLAGGETQYF. DNA for the CDR3: TGTGCCAGCAGATTAGCGGGTGGGGAGACCCAGTACTTC. The full variable domain, completed using reference TRBV5-5 and TRBJ2-5, is DAGVTQSPTHLIKTRGQQVTLRCSPISGHKSVSWYQQVLGQGPQFIFQYYEKEERGRGNFPDRFSARQFPNYSSELNVNALLLGDSALYLCASRLAGGETQYFGPGTRLLVL.

The V gene is TRBV18, the J gene TRBJ1-1; 7 bases match TRBD1. V shed 4 bases, J shed 7 bases, and the junction held 12 bases outside the gene matches. The CDR3 runs to 15 residues. From germline, CDR1 is KGHSH and CDR2 LQKENI. Here the CDR3 DNA reads TGTGCCAGCTCACTCACAGGGGATTCGTATGGTGAAGCTTTCTTT. Amino acids: CASSLTGDSYGEAFF.

V is TRBV12-3 or TRBV12-4 and J is TRBJ1-2, with D tentatively TRBD1 (5 bases). The ends were cut back, 4 bases at V and 7 bases at J, with 13 bases in the middle. The CDR3 is made up of 13 amino acids. CDR3 in amino acids: CASSSRRGIGYTF. In DNA, the CDR3 is TGTGCCAGCAGTTCCCGGCGGGGGATTGGCTACACCTTC.